Shown below are 18 T cell receptor beta chains from a single sample sequenced in a study of blood T cell repertoires in COVID-19. The protocol was immunoSEQ multiplex PCR, while the TCRdb copy is restricted to in-frame clones and leaves out a portion. The sample records roughly 39,000 clones, 79% being singletons. Material: peripheral blood. The origin of the receptors is a man between 65 and 85 years old with acute or convalescent COVID-19.

V is TRBV7-9 and J is TRBJ2-7; TRBD2 agrees at 8 bases. Germline assignment: CDR1 SEHNR and CDR2 FQNEAQ (reference sequence). The CDR3 totals 15 residues. J gave up 4 bases and V 1 base, and 6 bases lay outside the gene matches. CDR3 DNA: TGTGCCAGCAGCTTAGGGCGGGGGGACGTTTACGAGCAGTACTTC. Protein sequence: CASSLGRGDVYEQYF.

The V call is TRBV28, the J call TRBJ2-7; 9 nucleotides agree with TRBD1. Germline loops: CDR1 MDHEN, CDR2 SYDVKM. The CDR3 covers 15 residues. After removal of 5 bases from V and 3 bases from J, the junction contained 8 bases not matched to a gene. This CDR3 is CASSRLQGAHYEQYF. DNA for the CDR3: TGTGCCAGCAGTCGACTACAGGGGGCTCACTACGAGCAGTACTTC. Full variable domain (outside the CDR3, taken from reference TRBV28 and TRBJ2-7): DVKVTQSSRYLVKRTGEKVFLECVQDMDHENMFWYRQDPGLGLRLIYFSYDVKMKEKGDIPEGYSVSREKKERFSLILESASTNQTSMYLCASSRLQGAHYEQYFGPGTRLTVT.

This rearrangement joins TRBV27 to TRBJ2-1, with TRBD2 identical over 10 bases. Germline lookup yields CDR1 MNHEY and CDR2 SMNVEV (reference sequence). The CDR3 sequence is 15 residues long. The V segment lost 6 bases and the J segment 7 bases; nucleotides outside the gene matches: 9. The CDR3 reads CASRPRLAGLNEQFF. The CDR3 DNA follows: TGTGCCAGCAGGCCTCGACTAGCGGGTTTGAATGAGCAGTTCTTC.

The J gene is TRBJ1-1, the V gene TRBV19, with D perhaps TRBD1 (5 bases). The CDR3 runs 16 residues. Germline CDR1 reads LNHDA; CDR2 reads SQIVND (reference sequence). The V and J ends lost 5 bases and 3 bases respectively, with 19 bases between them. The CDR3 DNA is TGTGCCAGTAGTCCAACCACCAGGGAGGTTTACACTGAAGCTTTCTTT. Protein sequence: CASSPTTREVYTEAFF.

This rearrangement joins TRBV28 to TRBJ2-7, with TRBD2 as a possible D gene (7 bases). The V and J ends lost 7 bases and 2 bases respectively, with 21 bases between them. The V gene's germline CDR1 is MDHEN and CDR2 SYDVKM. The CDR3 covers 16 residues. The CDR3 loop reads CASTIGGGGMAYEQYF. CDR3 nucleotides: TGTGCCAGCACTATCGGAGGCGGGGGCATGGCCTACGAGCAGTACTTC.

The chain links TRBV4-1 to TRBJ1-1; D perhaps matches TRBD1 (5 bases). Per germline, CDR1 MGHRA and CDR2 YSYEKL. This CDR3 has 17 residues. Trimming removed 1 base from V and 3 bases from J, with 18 bases in between. The CDR3 DNA follows: TGCGCCAGCAGCCAAGTCTGGGAGGGCAGGGATTACACTGAAGCTTTCTTT. Protein product: CASSQVWEGRDYTEAFF.

The sample holds one count of this clone. V and J are TRBV11-2 and TRBJ2-1, with TRBD2 identical over 8 bases. This CDR3 comprises 18 residues. V lost 5 bases and J lost 0; bases outside the gene matches: 12. CDR1 and CDR2 (germline): SGHAT, FQNNGV. CDR3 bases: TGTGCCAGCAGCCCCAGTGCTAGCGGGCCGAGCTCCTACAATGAGCAGTTCTTC. Translated, it gives CASSPSASGPSSYNEQFF.

The rearrangement links TRBV7-3 to TRBJ2-1, with 8 bases that match TRBD1. Germline CDR1 reads SGHTA; CDR2 reads FQGTGA. The CDR3 spans 16 residues. Trimming at V came to 5 bases and at J to 2 bases, leaving 8 bases not matched to a gene. CDR3 protein: CASSTEGQAPYNEQFF. The DNA for the CDR3 is TGTGCCAGCAGCACCGAGGGACAGGCGCCCTACAATGAGCAGTTCTTC.

This rearrangement joins TRBV27 to TRBJ1-5; weak D call: TRBD1 (6 bases). Trimming pared 3 bases from V and 2 bases from J, leaving 11 bases between. This CDR3 is built from 15 residues. Germline loops: CDR1 MNHEY, CDR2 SMNVEV (reference sequence). In nucleotides, the CDR3 is TGTGCCAGCAGTTTGACAGGTCCGGGCAATCAGCCCCAGCATTTT. Translating gives CASSLTGPGNQPQHF.

The V call is TRBV27, the J call TRBJ2-4; 11 nucleotides agree with TRBD1. Germline V gene data show CDR1 as MNHEY and CDR2 as SMNVEV (reference sequence). CDR3 length: 16 amino acids. With V trimmed by 0 bases and J by 3 bases, 1 base remained unmatched. The CDR3, as DNA: TGTGCCAGCAGTTTATCAGGGACAGGGGGCAAAAACATTCAGTACTTC. Protein: CASSLSGTGGKNIQYF.

V gene TRBV7-2 combines with J gene TRBJ1-2; tentative D call: TRBD1 (6 bases). The germline CDR1 and CDR2 sequences are SGHTA and FQGNSA. The CDR3 has 15 amino acids. The ends were cut back, 5 bases at V and 2 bases at J, with 15 bases in the middle. CDR3: CASSPSLDRNYGYTF. The CDR3 DNA reads TGTGCCAGCAGCCCATCCCTGGACAGAAACTATGGCTACACCTTC.

This clone was detected only once. This chain joins TRBV18 and TRBJ2-7; D gene unclear. Germline V CDR1 and CDR2: KGHSH, LQKENI. CDR3 size: 13 residues. V gave up 0 bases and J gave up 2 bases, with 5 bases separating them. The CDR3 coding sequence is TGTGCCAGCTCACCACCTTCAACCTACGAGCAGTACTTC. Residues: CASSPPSTYEQYF.

This chain connects TRBV14 to TRBJ1-3; D uncertain. The CDR3 is made up of 13 amino acids. Germline loops: CDR1 SGHDN, CDR2 FVKESK. The germline V and J ends were trimmed by 4 bases and 1 base, with 5 bases remaining between them. The CDR3 reads CASSLGSGNTIYF. The CDR3 DNA follows: TGTGCCAGCAGCCTCGGGTCTGGAAACACCATATATTTT.

This chain uses TRBV4-1 with TRBJ2-3, with D unclear. Trimming took 0 bases from V and 6 from J, leaving 19 bases between them. The germline gives CDR1 MGHRA, CDR2 YSYEKL. CDR3 length: 17 residues. DNA for the CDR3: TGCGCCAGCAGCCAAGATTATGAGTCTAGTCTTTTGGATACGCAGTATTTT. This translates into CASSQDYESSLLDTQYF.

This clone was detected a few times. The chain links TRBV3-1 (or the pseudogene TRBV3-2) to TRBJ2-3, with 7 bases fitting TRBD2. The V gene's germline CDR1 is LGHDT and CDR2 YNNKEL (reference sequence). Unmatched junction bases numbered 7, after V lost 1 base and J lost 12 bases. This CDR3 has 13 residues. CDR3 nucleotide sequence: TGTGCCAGCAGCCAAGGTCGGGAGGAGGTACAGTATTTT. It yields the protein CASSQGREEVQYF.

J is TRBJ1-3 and V is TRBV4-2; 11 bases line up with TRBD1. The germline gives CDR1 LGHNA, CDR2 YNFKEQ. The V segment lost 4 bases and the J segment 9 bases; nucleotides outside the gene matches: 2. This CDR3 contains 13 residues. The DNA for the CDR3 is TGTGCCAGCAGCCGCGGGACAGGGGGCACCATATATTTT. This encodes CASSRGTGGTIYF.

The chain has TRBV7-8 and TRBJ2-5, with D perhaps TRBD1 (6 bases). There are 16 residues in the CDR3. The V end was cut by 3 bases, the J end by 2 bases, with 16 bases between. The germline V gene has CDR1 SGHVS and CDR2 FQNEAQ. The CDR3 here is CASSFDRFFTQETQYF. The DNA for the CDR3 is TGTGCCAGCAGCTTCGACAGGTTTTTTACGCAAGAGACCCAGTACTTC.

A single count supports this clone. This rearrangement joins TRBV6-6 to TRBJ1-1, with 7 bases fitting TRBD1. Germline assignment: CDR1 MNHNY and CDR2 SVGAGI (reference sequence). Germline trimming cut 5 bases from V and 0 bases from J; bases unmatched to any gene: 9. This CDR3 region has 16 residues. CDR3 in amino acids: CASSPPRTGLNTEAFF. The CDR3 nucleotides read TGTGCCAGCAGTCCCCCTAGGACAGGCCTGAACACTGAAGCTTTCTTT.